The next 30 T cell receptor beta chains were all read from a single sample in a study of beta chain features in type 1 diabetes. The study reverse transcribed the entire isolated RNA, so it sequenced expressed TCRB transcripts. TCRdb's copy holds only in-frame clones and misses some; the assay was immunoSEQ multiplex PCR. In the table there are hundreds of thousands of clones, about 16% of which are singletons. The sample was naive CD4+ T cells from blood. The receptor source for this set is a man aged 18 to 30 in good health.

This clone was counted a few times. CDR3 loop: CASSNGEATNYGYTF. Written as DNA, the CDR3 is TGCGCCAGCAGCAATGGGGAGGCTACTAACTATGGCTACACCTTC. The rearrangement joins TRBV5-1 to TRBJ1-2; D is unclear. Germline V gene lookup returns CDR1 SGHRS and CDR2 YFSETQ. CDR3 length: 15 residues. Trimming removed 4 bases from V and 0 bases from J, with 13 bases in between.

This clone appeared a few times. DNA of the CDR3: TGCAGCGCCCACTCGCCCCGAGGGGGAAACACCATATATTTT. It yields the protein CSAHSPRGGNTIYF. The chain uses TRBV29-1 and TRBJ1-3, with unresolved D. V was clipped by 7 bases and J by 4 bases, with 17 bases between them. Germline V gives CDR1 SQVTM, CDR2 ANQGSEA. The CDR3 extends over 14 amino acids.

This clone showed up just a few times. This rearrangement joins TRBV6-6 to TRBJ2-5; TRBD1 is a possible D gene (5 bases). Germline CDR1 reads MNHNY; CDR2 reads SVGAGI (reference sequence). The CDR3 loop spans 12 amino acids. V was pared by 9 bases and J by 1 base, with 9 bases between. CDR3 in amino acids: CASQTVQETQYF. The CDR3, as DNA: TGTGCCAGTCAGACAGTCCAAGAGACCCAGTACTTC.

In nucleotides, the CDR3 is TGTGCCAGCAGCCCTGACAGGTTAGTTGCTGAAGCTTTCTTT. Translated, it gives CASSPDRLVAEAFF. The chain uses TRBV11-2 and TRBJ1-1; tentatively, D is TRBD1 (6 bases). The CDR3 spans 14 residues. Germline CDR1 SGHAT, CDR2 FQNNGV. The V end lost 5 bases, the J end lost 6 bases, and 16 bases lay between the germline ends.

The J gene is TRBJ1-5, the V gene TRBV23-1, with 7 bases aligning to TRBD1. TRBV23-1 belongs to the ORF category, with a function that is uncertain. The CDR3 is made up of 17 amino acids. With V trimmed by 2 bases and J by 5 bases, 12 bases remained unmatched. The CDR3 coding sequence is TGCGCCAGCAGTCAAAGGGGGCGCGGGGCTTTTGATCAGCCCCAGCATTTT. Its translation: CASSQRGRGAFDQPQHF.

The chain carries TRBV7-2 and TRBJ1-3; no clear D. Germline assignment: CDR1 SGHTA and CDR2 FQGNSA. The V end was cut by 5 bases, the J end by 0 bases, with 11 bases between. The CDR3 is 15 residues long. The CDR3: CASSLSVPSGNTIYF. The CDR3 DNA is TGTGCCAGCAGCCTAAGCGTCCCCTCTGGAAACACCATATATTTT.

The rearrangement links TRBV7-2 to TRBJ1-2, with D unresolved. Germline CDR1 and CDR2: SGHTA and FQGNSA. The V and J ends lost 6 bases and 2 bases respectively, with 13 bases between them. The CDR3 runs 14 residues. The CDR3 DNA reads TGTGCCAGCAGTGCCGGACGGCACAACTATGGCTACACCTTC. Its translation is CASSAGRHNYGYTF.

The chain carries TRBV18 and TRBJ2-7; D possibly corresponds to TRBD1 (6 bases). Germline CDR1 is KGHSH and CDR2 is LQKENI. The length of the CDR3 is 14 residues. Trimming removed 4 bases at V and 2 bases at J, with 12 bases between. The CDR3 DNA sequence: TGTGCCAGCTCACGAAGCGAGGGGGCCTACGAGCAGTACTTC. Translation gives CASSRSEGAYEQYF.

The chain recombines TRBV5-1 with TRBJ2-1, with TRBD1 matching over 7 bases. Germline assignment: CDR1 SGHRS and CDR2 YFSETQ. J lost 7 bases, V lost 0 bases, and 10 bases had no gene match. CDR3 length: 16 residues. The chain's CDR3 is CASSLAPLLTGNEQFF. CDR3 nucleotide sequence: TGCGCCAGCAGCTTGGCCCCCCTCCTGACAGGGAATGAGCAGTTCTTC.

A few counts support this clone. The genes are TRBV7-9 and TRBJ2-3; 8 bases match TRBD1. This CDR3 has 15 residues. The V segment lost 3 bases and the J segment 1 base; nucleotides outside the gene matches: 3. CDR1 and CDR2 from the germline V gene are SEHNR and FQNEAQ (reference sequence). This CDR3 reads CASSLPQGGTDTQYF. DNA of the CDR3: TGTGCCAGCAGCTTGCCACAGGGGGGCACAGATACGCAGTATTTT.

A few counts support this clone. V and J are TRBV20-1 and TRBJ1-2; no clear D gene. The CDR3 contains 11 residues. Germline lookup yields CDR1 DFQATT and CDR2 SNEGSKA (reference sequence). V lost 5 bases to trimming and J lost 8 bases, with 12 bases between them. CDR3 bases: TGCAGTGCTGAACCTCGACGGGGCTACACCTTC. This translates into CSAEPRRGYTF.

This clone was detected only a few times. This chain uses TRBV5-4 with TRBJ2-3, with a tentative D call TRBD2 (7 bases). This CDR3 is 16 amino acids long. V was trimmed by 5 bases and J by 0 bases, leaving 16 bases between them. CDR1 is SGHNT and CDR2 is YYREEE in the germline V gene (reference sequence). This CDR3 reads CASSSGGGLSTDTQYF. In DNA form, the CDR3 reads TGTGCCAGCAGTTCCGGCGGGGGCCTCAGCACAGATACGCAGTATTTT.

The V call is TRBV4-2, the J call TRBJ1-3; a possible D gene is TRBD1 (5 bases). This CDR3 has 16 residues. Trimming removed 0 bases from V and 4 bases from J, with 13 bases in between. Germline V CDR1 and CDR2: LGHNA, YNFKEQ. The CDR3 coding sequence is TGTGCCAGCAGCCAAGAGTCAGGGCCGGCGGGAAACACCATATATTTT. Encoded protein: CASSQESGPAGNTIYF.

Here the CDR3 DNA reads TGTGCCACCAGCCGAGGGACAGGGGGCTTTTACGAGCAGTACTTC. Translated: CATSRGTGGFYEQYF. This chain joins TRBV15 and TRBJ2-7; 12 positions agree with TRBD1. Per germline, CDR1 LNHNV and CDR2 YYDKDF (reference sequence). CDR3 length equals 15 residues. Trimming at V came to 5 bases and at J to 4 bases, leaving 6 bases not matched to a gene.

This clone has a handful of counts. CDR3 sequence reads: CASSVGSSGPYEQYF. The CDR3 DNA reads TGTGCCAGCAGCGTAGGTTCTAGCGGCCCCTACGAGCAGTACTTC. The genes are TRBV9 and TRBJ2-7; TRBD2 matches at 7 bases. From germline, CDR1 is SGDLS and CDR2 YYNGEE. The CDR3 consists of 15 residues. V was clipped by 0 bases and J by 2 bases; unmatched bases: 5.

This clone was seen more than once but under ten times. The chain recombines TRBV4-2 with TRBJ1-1, with D possibly being TRBD1 (6 bases). Germline V gives CDR1 LGHNA, CDR2 YNFKEQ. The ends were cut back, 1 base at V and 0 bases at J, with 24 bases in the middle. CDR3 length equals 20 residues. CDR3 in DNA: TGTGCCAGCAGCCAAGTATGGTCCTTTACAGGGCAGAGATTGAACACTGAAGCTTTCTTT. Encoded protein: CASSQVWSFTGQRLNTEAFF.

V and J are TRBV29-1 and TRBJ1-2, with a weak D call TRBD1 (6 bases). The CDR3 is 16 amino acids. Trimming shortened V by 2 bases and J by 5 bases, and 21 bases separated the two germline ends. The germline V gene encodes CDR1 SQVTM and CDR2 ANQGSEA. The DNA of the CDR3 is TGCAGCGTTGAACCCCACGGGGGAGCCGGGACATATGGCTACACCTTC. It yields the protein CSVEPHGGAGTYGYTF.

The sample holds a few counts of this clone. The chain combines TRBV5-1 with TRBJ2-3; possible D gene TRBD2, 5 bases. The CDR3 length is 15 residues. Germline-derived CDR1 and CDR2 are SGHRS and YFSETQ. Trimming took off 4 bases at V and 2 bases at J, with 14 bases between the two ends. In DNA form, the CDR3 reads TGCGCCAGCAGCCCAGCGTTGGGAGCCACAGATACGCAGTATTTT. Translating it yields CASSPALGATDTQYF.

The J gene is TRBJ1-2, the V gene TRBV28; a possible D gene is TRBD1 (6 bases). CDR1 is MDHEN, CDR2 SYDVKM, per germline. There are 15 residues in the CDR3. Trimming took off 8 bases at V and 2 bases at J, with 18 bases between the two ends. CDR3 loop: CASDAGGGGNYGYTF. The CDR3 region has the DNA TGTGCCAGCGACGCGGGGGGCGGCGGAAACTATGGCTACACCTTC.

This clone has only a few counts. The chain couples TRBV9 to TRBJ2-3, with 16 bases fitting TRBD2. With V trimmed by 2 bases and J by 3 bases, 6 bases remained unmatched. The CDR3 runs 18 residues. Germline V CDR1 and CDR2: SGDLS, YYNGEE. The chain's CDR3 is CASSVGLAGGLRTDTQYF. CDR3 DNA: TGTGCCAGCAGCGTGGGACTAGCGGGGGGGCTGAGGACAGATACGCAGTATTTT.

This clone was found a few times. The J gene is TRBJ2-7, the V gene TRBV27; the D gene is possibly TRBD2 (6 bases). The CDR3 totals 13 residues. The V end was cut by 8 bases, the J end by 5 bases, with 16 bases between. CDR1 MNHEY and CDR2 SMNVEV come from the germline V gene (reference sequence). The CDR3: CASRNAGSNEQYF. Written as DNA, the CDR3 is TGTGCCAGCCGAAATGCGGGAAGCAACGAGCAGTACTTC.

The sample holds a few counts of this clone. This chain links TRBV7-2 with TRBJ1-2, with 9 bases that match TRBD1. The CDR3 runs to 15 residues. Germline V gene data show CDR1 as SGHTA and CDR2 as FQGNSA. The trim removed 2 bases at V and 7 bases at J, leaving 8 bases unmatched. The CDR3 nucleotides are TGTGCCAGCAGCTTAAGTGGGACAGGGTCAGGTGGCTACACCTTC. Translating gives CASSLSGTGSGGYTF.

The V and J genes are TRBV7-3 and TRBJ1-1; 7 bases align to TRBD1. With V trimmed by 5 bases and J by 11 bases, 11 bases remained unmatched. This CDR3 spans 13 amino acids. Germline V gene sequence: CDR1 SGHTA, CDR2 FQGTGA. CDR3 loop: CASSQRQGRFAFF. The CDR3 DNA reads TGTGCCAGCAGCCAAAGACAGGGCCGGTTCGCTTTCTTT. Filled out from reference TRBV7-3 and TRBJ1-1, the complete variable domain reads GAGVSQTPSNKVTEKGKYVELRCDPISGHTALYWYRQSLGQGPEFLIYFQGTGAADDSGLPNDRFFAVRPEGSVSTLKIQRTERGDSAVYLCASSQRQGRFAFFGQGTRLTVV.

J is TRBJ2-3 and V is TRBV7-3; 8 bases fit TRBD2. V was pared by 2 bases and J by 0 bases, with 4 bases of the junction left unmatched. CDR1 SGHTA and CDR2 FQGTGA come from the germline V gene. The CDR3 has 16 residues. This CDR3 is CASSLFSGTSTDTQYF. The CDR3 nucleotides read TGTGCCAGCAGCTTATTTAGCGGGACTAGCACAGATACGCAGTATTTT. The complete variable domain, with remaining parts taken from reference TRBV7-3 and TRBJ2-3, reads GAGVSQTPSNKVTEKGKYVELRCDPISGHTALYWYRQSLGQGPEFLIYFQGTGAADDSGLPNDRFFAVRPEGSVSTLKIQRTERGDSAVYLCASSLFSGTSTDTQYFGPGTRLTVL.

V gene TRBV18 combines with J gene TRBJ1-1; D gene uncertain. The CDR3 runs 12 residues. Between the trimmed V and J ends, which lost 4 bases and 6 bases, there was a span of 9 bases. Germline CDR1 and CDR2: KGHSH and LQKENI. As DNA, the CDR3 is TGTGCCAGCTCACATGGTTCCTCTGAAGCTTTCTTT. Translation: CASSHGSSEAFF.

The CDR3 bases are TGTGCCACCAGAATTATCGGACAGGCTACAGATACGCAGTATTTT. Amino acids: CATRIIGQATDTQYF. The chain joins TRBV15 to TRBJ2-3; 7 bases are a match to TRBD1. The CDR3 length is 15 residues. Germline-derived CDR1 and CDR2 are LNHNV and YYDKDF (reference sequence). J lost 3 bases, V lost 6 bases, and 9 bases had no gene match.

This clone was counted only a few times. CDR3 sequence reads: CASSSKPHQGYEQFF. DNA for the CDR3: TGTGCCAGCAGCTCGAAGCCCCACCAAGGCTATGAGCAGTTCTTC. The chain joins TRBV5-6 to TRBJ2-1; D gene unclear. Trimming pared 3 bases from V and 8 bases from J, leaving 18 bases between. CDR1 is SGHDT, CDR2 YYEEEE, per germline. The CDR3 is 15 amino acids.

The chain recombines TRBV10-3 with TRBJ2-5; D is possibly TRBD1 (5 bases). The CDR3 is 15 amino acids. V gave up 3 bases and J gave up 5 bases, with 16 bases separating them. Germline-derived CDR1 and CDR2 are ENHRY and SYGVKD. The CDR3 sequence: CAISDRARMSETQYF. As DNA, the CDR3 is TGTGCCATCAGTGACAGGGCCAGGATGAGCGAGACCCAGTACTTC.

This chain joins TRBV6-5 and TRBJ1-2; D unclear. The CDR3 consists of 15 residues. Trimming pared 0 bases from V and 1 base from J, leaving 9 bases between. CDR1 MNHEY and CDR2 SVGAGI come from the germline V gene. CDR3 in amino acids: CASSYSKWGNYGYTF. CDR3 DNA sequence: TGTGCCAGCAGTTACTCGAAGTGGGGTAACTATGGCTACACCTTC.

This clone came up a few times. This chain uses TRBV7-3 with TRBJ2-1; 7 bases agree with TRBD1. V trimming: 0 bases; J trimming: 8 bases; junction bases outside the gene matches: 4. This CDR3 is 14 amino acids long. Germline-derived CDR1 and CDR2 are SGHTA and FQGTGA. As DNA, the CDR3 is TGTGCCAGCAGCTTAACGACAGGGTATGATGAGCAGTTCTTC. It yields the protein CASSLTTGYDEQFF.